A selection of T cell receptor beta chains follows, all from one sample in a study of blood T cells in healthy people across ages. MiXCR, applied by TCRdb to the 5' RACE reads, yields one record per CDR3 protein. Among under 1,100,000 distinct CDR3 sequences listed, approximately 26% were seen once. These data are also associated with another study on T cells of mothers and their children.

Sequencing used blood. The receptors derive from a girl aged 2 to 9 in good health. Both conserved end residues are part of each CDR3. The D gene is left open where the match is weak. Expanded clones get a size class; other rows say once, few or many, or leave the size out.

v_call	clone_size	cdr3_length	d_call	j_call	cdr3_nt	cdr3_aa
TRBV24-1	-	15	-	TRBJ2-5	TGTGCCACCAGTGACCTCGACTACCGAGGGGAGACCCAGTACTTC	CATSDLDYRGETQYF
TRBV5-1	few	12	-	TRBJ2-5	TGCGCCAGCAGCTGGGGTCAAGAGACCCAGTGCTTC	CASSWGQETQCF
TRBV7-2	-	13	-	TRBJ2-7	TGTGCCAGCAGCTTTAGGGGTGCGGACGGGCAGTACTTC	CASSFRGADGQYF
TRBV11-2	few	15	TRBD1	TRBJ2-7	TGTGCCAGCAGCTTATTGGGACAGGGATTGGGGGAGCAGTACTTC	CASSLLGQGLGEQYF
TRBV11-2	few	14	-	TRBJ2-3	TGTGCCAGCAGCCCAGAGAGTGAGTGGGGTACGCAGTATTTT	CASSPESEWGTQYF
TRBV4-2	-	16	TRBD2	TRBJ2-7	TGTGCCAGCAGCCAAGTTTATAGCGGGAGCACCTACGAGCAGTACTTC	CASSQVYSGSTYEQYF
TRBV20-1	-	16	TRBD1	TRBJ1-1	TGCAGTGCTAGAGCCGCAAACAGGGGGCCTAACACTGAAGCTTTCTTT	CSARAANRGPNTEAFF
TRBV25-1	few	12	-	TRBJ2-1	TGTGCCAGCGGGGCATATGACAATGAGCAGTTCTTC	CASGAYDNEQFF
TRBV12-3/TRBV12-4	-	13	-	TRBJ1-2	TGTGCCAGCAGTTTTACCCCTAACTATGGCTACACCTTC	CASSFTPNYGYTF
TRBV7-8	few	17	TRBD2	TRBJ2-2	TGTGCCAGCAGCTTCAAACCGGGACTAGCTGGGACCGGGGAGCTGTTTTTT	CASSFKPGLAGTGELFF
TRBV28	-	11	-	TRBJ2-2	TGTGCCAGCCAGGGGCGGGAGGAGCTGTTTTTT	CASQGREELFF
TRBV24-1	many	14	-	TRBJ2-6	TGTGCCACCAGTTCAGGGTACGGGGCCAACGTCCTGACTTTC	CATSSGYGANVLTF
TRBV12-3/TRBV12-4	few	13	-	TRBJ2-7	TGTGCCAGCAGTTTTACACTATCCTACGAGCAGTACTTC	CASSFTLSYEQYF
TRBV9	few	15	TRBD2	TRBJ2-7	TGTGCCAGCAGCCGAAGCGGGGGGACCTCCTACGAGCAGTACTTC	CASSRSGGTSYEQYF
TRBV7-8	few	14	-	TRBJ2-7	TGTGCCAGCAGCCGAGGGGGGAATTCCTACGAGCAGTACTTC	CASSRGGNSYEQYF
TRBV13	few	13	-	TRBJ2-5	TGTGCCAGCAGCTTACCCCAGGGAGAGACCCAGTACTTC	CASSLPQGETQYF
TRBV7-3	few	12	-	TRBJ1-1	TGTGCCAGCAGCATGACCGCGGGTGAAGCTTTCTTT	CASSMTAGEAFF
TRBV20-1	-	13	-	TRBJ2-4	TGCAGTGCCCCCGTCTCACCCAGGGACATTCAGTACTTC	CSAPVSPRDIQYF
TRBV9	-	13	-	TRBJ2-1	TGTGCCAGCAGCGTGTCCGAGTACAATGAGCAGTTCTTC	CASSVSEYNEQFF
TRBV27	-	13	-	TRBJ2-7	TGTGCCAGCAGTTTATCCAGGGCTAACGAGCAGTACTTC	CASSLSRANEQYF
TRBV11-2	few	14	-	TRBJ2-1	TGTGCCAGCAGCTTCCGGGGGCAGACCAATGAGCAGTTCTTC	CASSFRGQTNEQFF
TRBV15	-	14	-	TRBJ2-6	TGTGCCACCAGCGGACTCTCTGGGGCCAACGTCCTGACTTTC	CATSGLSGANVLTF
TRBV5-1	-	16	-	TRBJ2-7	TGCACCAGCAGCTTAAACCGGGCCTCTGGGGCCTACGAGCAGTACTTC	CTSSLNRASGAYEQYF
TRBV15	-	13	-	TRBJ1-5	TGTGCCACCAGCAATGAAATCAATCAGCCCCAGCATTTT	CATSNEINQPQHF
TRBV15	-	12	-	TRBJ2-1	TGTGCCACCAGCAGAGATTTCAATGAGCAGTTCTTC	CATSRDFNEQFF
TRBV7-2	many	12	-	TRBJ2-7	TGTGCCAGCAGTTCAACACGCTACGAGCAGTACTTC	CASSSTRYEQYF
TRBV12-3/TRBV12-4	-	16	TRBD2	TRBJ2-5	TGTGCCAGCAATCTAGCGGGGGATTTAAACTTGGAGACCCAGTACTTC	CASNLAGDLNLETQYF